The 8 T cell receptor beta chains listed next were all sequenced from one sample in a study of shared clonotypes between healthy human individuals (TCRdb year 2020). Receptor amplification or capture employed the immunoSEQ multiplex PCR assay. TCRdb took this table from immuneACCESS and kept in-frame rearrangements with V and J called. Such tables lack part of the clones; where checked against another copy, unresolved V genes explain under half of the gap, and the rest is unexplained. This sample lists about 2.2 million clones; 93% were detected once. The ten most abundant clones make up about 1.7% of the sample. CD8 naive samples consisted of CD45RO-negative cells that were positively selected for CCR7, yielding a CD45RA+CCR7+ population without TemRA cells. Sequenced: naive CD8+ T cells from PBMCs. The cell subset or site label on this specimen signifies: CD45RA+CCR7+. Receptors originate from a man between 18 and 29 years old in good health. Some clones in this sample may be carry-over from other donors' samples.

Turning to this clone: In the same sample, other DNA sequences code for this CDR3. The V and J genes are TRBV18 and TRBJ2-1; 13 nucleotides match TRBD2. V dropped 3 bases and J dropped 4; count of bases not matched to a gene: 3. The CDR3 loop spans 16 amino acids. In germline, CDR1 is KGHSH, CDR2 LQKENI. The CDR3 DNA sequence: TGTGCCAGCTCACCGCCGGGACTAGCGGGATACAATGAGCAGTTCTTC. It yields the protein CASSPPGLAGYNEQFF.

The chain couples TRBV30 to TRBJ1-4; D ambiguous. CDR1 and CDR2 from the germline V gene are GTSNPN and SVGIG (reference sequence). Trimming shortened V by 3 bases and J by 4 bases, and 15 bases separated the two germline ends. The CDR3 consists of 15 residues. The CDR3 DNA reads as TGTGCCTGGAGGCCCCGTGAGGTGTTTAATGAAAAACTGTTTTTT. The encoded protein is CAWRPREVFNEKLFF.

CDR3 loop: CASSVVAGDSDTQYF. The CDR3 DNA sequence: TGTGCCAGCAGCGTAGTAGCGGGAGACTCAGATACGCAGTATTTT. The rearrangement joins TRBV9 to TRBJ2-3, with 9 bases matching TRBD2. The germline V gene encodes CDR1 SGDLS and CDR2 YYNGEE. With V trimmed by 0 bases and J by 4 bases, 3 bases remained unmatched. The length of the CDR3 is 15 residues.

The chain uses TRBV9 and TRBJ2-6, with D possibly matching TRBD2 (5 bases). CDR3 size: 14 residues. Trimming shortened V by 4 bases and J by 4 bases, and 9 bases separated the two germline ends. The germline V gene encodes CDR1 SGDLS and CDR2 YYNGEE. The CDR3 region is CASSTRRGANVLTF. CDR3 DNA sequence: TGTGCCAGCAGCACCCGGAGGGGGGCCAACGTCCTGACTTTC.

The chain couples TRBV7-2 to TRBJ2-7, with D uncertain. The germline V gene encodes CDR1 SGHTA and CDR2 FQGNSA. The V end was cut by 0 bases, the J end by 5 bases, with 11 bases between. The CDR3 totals 14 residues. The CDR3 loop reads CASSLAWVVDEQYF. CDR3 nucleotide sequence: TGTGCCAGCAGCTTAGCTTGGGTTGTAGACGAGCAGTACTTC.

The chain combines TRBV7-9 with TRBJ1-2; tentatively, D is TRBD1 (5 bases). The CDR3 covers 12 residues. V was clipped by 7 bases and J by 7 bases, with 13 bases between them. Germline V gene sequence: CDR1 SEHNR, CDR2 FQNEAQ (reference sequence). DNA for the CDR3: TGTGCCAGCATGCAGGGAGGGCCTGGCTACACCTTC. Translating it yields CASMQGGPGYTF. Drawing the rest from reference TRBV7-9 and TRBJ1-2, the complete variable domain is DTGVSQNPRHKITKRGQNVTFRCDPISEHNRLYWYRQTLGQGPEFLTYFQNEAQLEKSRLLSDRFSAERPKGSFSTLEIQRTEQGDSAMYLCASMQGGPGYTFGSGTRLTVV.

This chain joins TRBV19 and TRBJ1-1; D might be TRBD1 (6 bases). V lost 6 bases, J lost 6 bases, and 17 bases lay in between. CDR1 is LNHDA, CDR2 SQIVND, per germline (reference sequence). This CDR3 is 14 amino acids long. CDR3 sequence (DNA): TGTGCCAGTAGGAAAACTACAGGGAGAGCTGAAGCTTTCTTT. This translates into CASRKTTGRAEAFF.

The table lists this clone with a count of one. This sample also contains other DNA sequences that code for the same CDR3. The chain is built from TRBV7-6 and TRBJ2-7; TRBD2 is a possible D gene (5 bases). This CDR3 has 15 amino acids. Trimming cost V 1 base and J 1 base, with 11 bases left between them. Germline-derived CDR1 and CDR2 are SGHVS and FNYEAQ. The CDR3 nucleotides are TGTGCCAGCAGCTTAGTCCTAGCCGAATCCTACGAGCAGTACTTC. It encodes CASSLVLAESYEQYF.